The T cell receptor beta chain under discussion was sequenced for a study of CD4 T cells in relation to SARS-CoV-2 and coronaviruses. There are a few counts of this clone. The antigen is undetermined. The assay was immunoSEQ multiplex PCR, and TCRdb's table has in-frame clones only and misses some. The data contain around 20,000 clones, under 70% of them singletons. CDR1 SGHDT and CDR2 YYEEEE come from the germline V gene. The CDR3 contains 14 residues. Trimming left V 4 bases short and J 2 bases short, with 12 bases between. CD4+ T cells from unexposed donors were obtained before the COVID-19 pandemic (2011-2018). After roughly ten days of culture, CD4+ T cells were isolated.

The genes are TRBV5-6 and TRBJ1-2; D perhaps matches TRBD1 (6 bases). Sequencing input: CD4+ T cells from PBMCs, cultured in vitro. The sequence was collected from a human donor in good health. Here the CDR3 DNA reads TGTGCCAGCAGCACTGGACAGCGAAACTATGGCTACACCTTC. Protein: CASSTGQRNYGYTF.